The 14 T cell receptor beta chains below all came from one sample that was sequenced in a study of coeliac disease. Study findings and constraints: Lower clonality than controls marked TRB and TRG repertoires from active celiac intraepithelial and lamina propria samples.

The table came from immunoSEQ multiplex PCR; TCRdb's copy has only in-frame clones and leaves some out. Of a few thousand clones listed, about 70% were seen once; the top ten hold about 15%. No antigen has been identified for these receptors. The sample was intraepithelial lymphocytes from the gut. The origin of the receptors is a woman aged 18 to 35 with active celiac disease.

This clone was recorded once. The chain has TRBV19 and TRBJ2-2; TRBD1 matches 12 bases. The CDR3 runs 17 residues. Losses at the gene ends were 8 bases for V and 8 bases for J; bases not matched to a gene: 15. CDR1 and CDR2 from the germline V gene are LNHDA and SQIVND (reference sequence). The CDR3 nucleotides read TGTGCCAGTGGGGGACGACCGGGACAGGGGGCGCGGGGGGAGCTGTTTTTT. Translated: CASGGRPGQGARGELFF.

The rearrangement uses TRBV9 and TRBJ2-1, with 9 nucleotides matching TRBD2. CDR1 is SGDLS and CDR2 is YYNGEE in the germline V gene. V lost 10 bases and J lost 5; bases outside the gene matches: 13. The CDR3 is 15 amino acids. The CDR3 DNA reads TGTGCCGCCTCACGGGGTCTAGCGGGGCACAATGAGCAGTTCTTC. Translated, it gives CAASRGLAGHNEQFF.

J is TRBJ2-3 and V is TRBV7-9; 10 bases are a match to TRBD2. Per germline, CDR1 SEHNR and CDR2 FQNEAQ (reference sequence). The V and J ends lost 5 bases and 0 bases, in that order; junction bases with no gene match: 14. The CDR3 length is 19 residues. The CDR3 nucleotides are TGTGCCAGCAGCGCGAGAACTGCGACTAGCGGGTTTAGCACAGATACGCAGTATTTT. Its translation: CASSARTATSGFSTDTQYF.

The V gene is TRBV10-3, the J gene TRBJ1-3, with 10 bases fitting TRBD1. Unmatched junction bases numbered 5, after V lost 11 bases and J lost 7 bases. CDR1 ENHRY and CDR2 SYGVKD come from the germline V gene. This CDR3 has 12 residues. The CDR3 bases are TGTGCCTCCGGACAGGGGGAGAACACCATATATTTT. Protein product: CASGQGENTIYF.

The chain is built from TRBV7-2 and TRBJ1-6, with 9 bases aligning to TRBD1. The CDR3 is 17 amino acids. The germline CDR1 and CDR2 sequences are SGHTA and FQGNSA. The V segment lost 5 bases and the J segment 6 bases; nucleotides outside the gene matches: 11. CDR3 nucleotide sequence: TGTGCCAGCAGCGTTTCCGGGACAGGGTTTTCTAATTCACCCCTCCACTTT. This encodes CASSVSGTGFSNSPLHF.

This chain links TRBV5-1 with TRBJ1-1, with 7 bases that match TRBD1. V shed 5 bases and J 3 bases; nucleotides not matched to a gene: 7. This CDR3 comprises 14 residues. Germline loops: CDR1 SGHRS, CDR2 YFSETQ. The DNA of the CDR3 is TGCGCCAGCAGACCCAGACAGGGCGACACTGAAGCTTTCTTT. Translated: CASRPRQGDTEAFF.

This chain connects TRBV7-3 to TRBJ1-6; TRBD1 aligns across 7 bases. The V segment lost 6 bases and the J segment 3 bases; nucleotides outside the gene matches: 5. The CDR3 runs 15 residues. Germline-derived CDR1 and CDR2 are SGHTA and FQGTGA. The CDR3 nucleotides are TGTGCCAGCAGTCCCGGGACAGACTATAATTCACCCCTCCACTTT. Encoded protein: CASSPGTDYNSPLHF.

About this clone itself: A far larger clone is a single base away, which makes a read error likely. The rearrangement joins TRBV15 to TRBJ2-7, with TRBD1 matching over 7 bases. Trimming cost V 3 bases and J 6 bases; bases outside gene matches: 17. This CDR3 has 17 residues. Germline lookup yields CDR1 LNHNV and CDR2 YYDKDF (reference sequence). Here the CDR3 DNA reads TGTGCCACCAGCAGCGACGGAGACAGGGATCCCTCGTCCGAGCAGTACGTC. It yields the protein CATSSDGDRDPSSEQYV.

The chain links TRBV6-6 to TRBJ1-5; D is uncertain. CDR3 length: 16 residues. The germline CDR1 and CDR2 sequences are MNHNY and SVGAGI (reference sequence). V gave up 8 bases and J gave up 0 bases, with 17 bases separating them. CDR3 nucleotides: TGTGCCAGCGAGCGTCGGCGACCTTATAGCAATCAGCCCCAGCATTTT. Its translation: CASERRRPYSNQPQHF.

The chain links TRBV18 to TRBJ2-7; 7 bases are shared with TRBD2. With 2 bases clipped from V and 3 bases from J, the junction kept 4 bases outside the gene matches. In germline, CDR1 is KGHSH, CDR2 LQKENI. The CDR3 is 14 amino acids. CDR3: CASSPTGTNYEQYV. CDR3 sequence (DNA): TGTGCCAGCTCACCAACCGGGACTAACTACGAGCAGTACGTC.

V and J are TRBV5-1 and TRBJ2-1; TRBD2 agrees at 7 bases. Per the germline V gene, CDR1 is SGHRS and CDR2 is YFSETQ. V gave up 4 bases and J gave up 8 bases; unmatched junction bases: 3. The CDR3 extends over 12 amino acids. The CDR3, as DNA: TGCGCCAGCAGCGCGGCGGGAGATGAGCAGTTCTTC. As protein: CASSAAGDEQFF.

This chain connects TRBV30 to TRBJ1-6, with D unresolved. Germline CDR1 reads GTSNPN; CDR2 reads SVGIG (reference sequence). The CDR3 consists of 15 residues. Trimming shortened V by 0 bases and J by 8 bases, and 14 bases separated the two germline ends. CDR3 sequence reads: CAWSVRGEGYSPLHF. The CDR3 DNA sequence: TGTGCCTGGAGTGTACGGGGAGAGGGATATTCACCCCTCCACTTT.

The rearrangement joins TRBV7-3 to TRBJ1-3; TRBD1 is a possible D gene (6 bases). The CDR3 spans 15 residues. Deletions cut 5 bases from V and 2 bases from J, with 13 bases between. The germline V gene encodes CDR1 SGHTA and CDR2 FQGTGA. DNA of the CDR3: TGTGCCAGCAGCCCCCAGGGACAACCTGGAAACACCATATATTTT. Encoded protein: CASSPQGQPGNTIYF.

The chain combines TRBV5-1 with TRBJ2-1; 7 nucleotides agree with TRBD2. Trimming at V came to 3 bases and at J to 2 bases, leaving 20 bases not matched to a gene. The germline V gene has CDR1 SGHRS and CDR2 YFSETQ. CDR3 length: 20 amino acids. The CDR3 protein is CASSWFLFLHSGRPYNEQFF. As DNA, the CDR3 is TGCGCCAGCAGCTGGTTCTTGTTTCTACATAGCGGGCGACCCTACAATGAGCAGTTCTTC.